The clone carrying this T cell receptor (beta chain) was seen ten or more times. This specimen belongs to a study of blood T cells in healthy people across ages. Germline V gene lookup returns CDR1 SGHKS and CDR2 YYEKEE (reference sequence). The CDR3 loop spans 15 amino acids. V dropped 0 bases and J dropped 4 bases, with 13 bases sitting between them. For the second PCR, which ran for 7 to 11 cycles, a sample-barcoded 5' primer and a J-beta primer mix were used. MiXCR, run by TCRdb on the 5' RACE reads, gives a single entry per CDR3 protein. The table lists fewer than 2 million distinct CDR3 sequences, about two fifths of them singletons, with approximately 22% in the top ten.

Sequencing used blood. This sequence originates from a human donor in good health. The V gene is TRBV5-5, the J gene TRBJ1-2, with D possibly matching TRBD1 (5 bases). As DNA, the CDR3 is TGTGCCAGCAGCTTGGTGGCAGGGATTACCTATGGCTACACCTTC. Protein sequence: CASSLVAGITYGYTF.